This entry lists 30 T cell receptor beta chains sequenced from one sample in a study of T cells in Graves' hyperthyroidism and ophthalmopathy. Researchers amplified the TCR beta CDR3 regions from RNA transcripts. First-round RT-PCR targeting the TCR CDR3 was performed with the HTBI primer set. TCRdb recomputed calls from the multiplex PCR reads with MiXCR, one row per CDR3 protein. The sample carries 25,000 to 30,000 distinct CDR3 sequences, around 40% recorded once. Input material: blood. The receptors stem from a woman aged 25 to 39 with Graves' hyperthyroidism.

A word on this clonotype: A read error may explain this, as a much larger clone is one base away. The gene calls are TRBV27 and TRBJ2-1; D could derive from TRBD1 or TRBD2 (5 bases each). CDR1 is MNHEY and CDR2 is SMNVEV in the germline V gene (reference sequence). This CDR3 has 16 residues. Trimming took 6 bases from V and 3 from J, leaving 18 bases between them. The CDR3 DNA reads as TGTGCCAGCAGGCTTGGGGGTTTTCACGGCTACAATGAGCAGTTCTTC. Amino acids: CASRLGGFHGYNEQFF.

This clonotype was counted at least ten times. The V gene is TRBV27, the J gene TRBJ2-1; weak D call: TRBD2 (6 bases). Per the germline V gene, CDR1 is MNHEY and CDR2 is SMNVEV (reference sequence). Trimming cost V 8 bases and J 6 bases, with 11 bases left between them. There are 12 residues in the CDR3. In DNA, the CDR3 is TGTGCCAGCCGCGGGACTTCCAATGAGCAGTTCTTC. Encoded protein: CASRGTSNEQFF.

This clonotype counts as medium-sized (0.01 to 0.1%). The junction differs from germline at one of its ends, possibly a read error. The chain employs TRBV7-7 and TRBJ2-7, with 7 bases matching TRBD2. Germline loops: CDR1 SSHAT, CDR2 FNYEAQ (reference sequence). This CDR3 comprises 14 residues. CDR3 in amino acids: CASSLGRGGYEQYF. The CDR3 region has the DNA TGTGCTAGCAGCTTAGGGAGGGGTGGGTACGAGCAGTACTTC.

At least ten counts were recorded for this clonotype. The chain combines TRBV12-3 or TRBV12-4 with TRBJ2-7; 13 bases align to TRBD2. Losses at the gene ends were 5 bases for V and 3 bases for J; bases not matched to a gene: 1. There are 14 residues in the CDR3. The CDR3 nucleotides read TGTGCCAGCAGTACTAGCGGGGGGGGCTACGAGCAGTACTTC. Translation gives CASSTSGGGYEQYF.

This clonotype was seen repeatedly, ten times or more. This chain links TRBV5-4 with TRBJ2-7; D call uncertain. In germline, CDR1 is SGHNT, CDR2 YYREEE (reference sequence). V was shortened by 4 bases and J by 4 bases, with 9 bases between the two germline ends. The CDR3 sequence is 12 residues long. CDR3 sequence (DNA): TGTGCCAGCAGCCTGGGTGTGTACGAGCAGTACTTC. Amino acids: CASSLGVYEQYF. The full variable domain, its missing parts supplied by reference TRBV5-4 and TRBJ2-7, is ETGVTQSPTHLIKTRGQQVTLRCSSQSGHNTVSWYQQALGQGPQFIFQYYREEENGRGNFPPRFSGLQFPNYSSELNVNALELDDSALYLCASSLGVYEQYFGPGTRLTVT.

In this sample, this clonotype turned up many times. CDR3 residues: CASSQGAGGYTF. CDR3 DNA: TGTGCCAGCAGCCAAGGGGCTGGTGGCTACACCTTC. The rearrangement links TRBV3-1 to TRBJ1-2; D uncertain. This CDR3 is built from 12 residues. From germline, CDR1 is LGHDT and CDR2 YNNKEL (reference sequence). V gave up 1 base and J gave up 7 bases, with 7 bases separating them.

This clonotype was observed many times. As DNA, the CDR3 is TGTGCCAGCAGTTACTCGGCCACGGCGGCCAATGAGCAGTTCTTC. This encodes CASSYSATAANEQFF. The chain links TRBV6-5 to TRBJ2-1; no definite D call. The CDR3 contains 15 residues. Germline V gene sequence: CDR1 MNHEY, CDR2 SVGAGI. V was cut by 0 bases and J by 6 bases, with 12 bases left in between.

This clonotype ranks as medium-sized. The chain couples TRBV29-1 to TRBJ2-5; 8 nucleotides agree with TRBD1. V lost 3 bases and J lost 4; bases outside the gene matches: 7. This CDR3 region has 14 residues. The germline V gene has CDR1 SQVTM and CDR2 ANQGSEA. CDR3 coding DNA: TGCAGCGTTGAGGTGGACAGGGTTTTAGAGACCCAGTACTTC. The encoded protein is CSVEVDRVLETQYF.

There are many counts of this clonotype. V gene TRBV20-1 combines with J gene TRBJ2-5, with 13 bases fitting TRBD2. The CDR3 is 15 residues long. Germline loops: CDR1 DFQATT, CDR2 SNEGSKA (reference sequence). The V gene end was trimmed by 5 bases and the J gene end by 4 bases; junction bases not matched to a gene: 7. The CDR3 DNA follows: TGCAGTGCTTCGGGACTAGCGGGAAGCGGAGAGACCCAGTACTTC. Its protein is CSASGLAGSGETQYF.

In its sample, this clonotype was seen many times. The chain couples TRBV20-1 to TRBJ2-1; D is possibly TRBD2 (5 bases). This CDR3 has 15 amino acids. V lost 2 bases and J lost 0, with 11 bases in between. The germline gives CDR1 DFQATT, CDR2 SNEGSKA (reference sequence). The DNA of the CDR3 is TGCAGTGCTAGACCCCTAGCTGGCTCCTACAATGAGCAGTTCTTC. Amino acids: CSARPLAGSYNEQFF.

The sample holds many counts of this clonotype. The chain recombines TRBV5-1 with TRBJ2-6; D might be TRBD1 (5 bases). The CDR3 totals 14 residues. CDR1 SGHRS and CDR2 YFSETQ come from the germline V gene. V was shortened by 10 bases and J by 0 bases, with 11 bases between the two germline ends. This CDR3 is CAVQADSGANVLTF. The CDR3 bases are TGCGCCGTACAGGCAGACTCTGGGGCCAACGTCCTGACTTTC.

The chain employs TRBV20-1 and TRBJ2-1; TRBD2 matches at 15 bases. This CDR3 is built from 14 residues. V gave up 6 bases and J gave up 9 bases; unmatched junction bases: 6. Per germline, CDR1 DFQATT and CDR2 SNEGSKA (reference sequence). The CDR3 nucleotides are TGCAGTGCCCGGACTAGCGGGAGGGGCCCTGAGCAGTTCTTC. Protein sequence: CSARTSGRGPEQFF.

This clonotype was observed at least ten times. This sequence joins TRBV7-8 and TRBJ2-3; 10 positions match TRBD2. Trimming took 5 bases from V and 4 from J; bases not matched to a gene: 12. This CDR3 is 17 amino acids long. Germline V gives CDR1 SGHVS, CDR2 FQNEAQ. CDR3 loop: CASSNPGLASGADTQYF. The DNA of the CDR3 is TGTGCCAGCAGCAATCCGGGACTAGCGAGTGGGGCAGATACGCAGTATTTT.

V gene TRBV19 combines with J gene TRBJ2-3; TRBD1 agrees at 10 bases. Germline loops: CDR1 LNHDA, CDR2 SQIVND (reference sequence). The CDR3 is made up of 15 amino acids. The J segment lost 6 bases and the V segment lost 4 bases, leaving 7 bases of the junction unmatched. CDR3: CASSSPGTGEDTQYF. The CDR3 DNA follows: TGTGCCAGTAGTAGCCCCGGGACAGGGGAGGATACGCAGTATTTT.

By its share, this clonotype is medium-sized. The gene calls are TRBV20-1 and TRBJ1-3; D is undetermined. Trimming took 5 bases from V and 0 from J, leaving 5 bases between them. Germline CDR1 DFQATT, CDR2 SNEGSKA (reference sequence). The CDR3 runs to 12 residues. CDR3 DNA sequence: TGCAGTGCTGGGAGCTCTGGAAACACCATATATTTT. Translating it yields CSAGSSGNTIYF.

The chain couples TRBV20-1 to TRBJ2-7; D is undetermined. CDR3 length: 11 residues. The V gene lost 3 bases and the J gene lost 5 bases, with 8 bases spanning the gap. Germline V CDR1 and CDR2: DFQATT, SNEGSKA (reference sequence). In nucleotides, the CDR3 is TGCAGTGCTAGCATGAGAGACGAGCAGTACTTC. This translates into CSASMRDEQYF.

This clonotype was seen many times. CDR3 coding DNA: TGTGCCAGCAGGAGGGGGAGTGGGACTGAAGCTTTCTTT. It encodes CASRRGSGTEAFF. The chain joins TRBV2 to TRBJ1-1; weak D call: TRBD1 (6 bases). Per the germline V gene, CDR1 is SNHLY and CDR2 is FYNNEI. V lost 6 bases and J lost 5, with 13 bases in between. The CDR3 is made up of 13 amino acids.

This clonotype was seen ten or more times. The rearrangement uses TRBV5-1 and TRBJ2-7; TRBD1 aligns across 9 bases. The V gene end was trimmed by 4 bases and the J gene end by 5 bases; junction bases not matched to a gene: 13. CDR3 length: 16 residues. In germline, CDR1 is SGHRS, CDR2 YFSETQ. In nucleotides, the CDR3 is TGCGCCAGCAGCAGATCCCCAGCAGGGACAGGGAACGAGCAGTACTTC. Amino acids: CASSRSPAGTGNEQYF.

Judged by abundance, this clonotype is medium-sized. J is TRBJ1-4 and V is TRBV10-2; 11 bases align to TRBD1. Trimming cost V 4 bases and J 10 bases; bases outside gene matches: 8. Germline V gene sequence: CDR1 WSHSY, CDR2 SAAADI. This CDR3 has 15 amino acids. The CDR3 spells CASSVSRTGGGKLFF. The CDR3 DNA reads TGCGCCAGCAGTGTATCTCGGACAGGGGGCGGAAAACTGTTTTTT.

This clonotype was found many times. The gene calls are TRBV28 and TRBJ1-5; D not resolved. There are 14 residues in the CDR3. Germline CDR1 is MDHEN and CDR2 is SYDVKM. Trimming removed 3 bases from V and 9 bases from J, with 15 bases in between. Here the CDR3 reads CASSFYSANTPQHF. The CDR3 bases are TGTGCCAGCAGTTTCTACAGCGCAAACACGCCCCAGCATTTT.

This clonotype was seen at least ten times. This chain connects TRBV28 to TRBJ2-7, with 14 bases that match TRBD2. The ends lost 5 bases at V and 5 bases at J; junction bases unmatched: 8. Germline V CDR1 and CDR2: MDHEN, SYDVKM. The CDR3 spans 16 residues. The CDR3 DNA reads TGTGCCAGCAGTGAAGGACTAGCGGGAGGTGAGGACGAGCAGTACTTC. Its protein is CASSEGLAGGEDEQYF.

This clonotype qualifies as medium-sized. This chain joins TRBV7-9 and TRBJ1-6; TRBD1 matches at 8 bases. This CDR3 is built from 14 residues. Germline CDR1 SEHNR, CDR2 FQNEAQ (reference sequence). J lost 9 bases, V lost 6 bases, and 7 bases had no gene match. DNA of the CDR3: TGTGCCAGCAGATTCACAGGGGGTTCTTCACCCCTCCACTTT. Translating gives CASRFTGGSSPLHF.

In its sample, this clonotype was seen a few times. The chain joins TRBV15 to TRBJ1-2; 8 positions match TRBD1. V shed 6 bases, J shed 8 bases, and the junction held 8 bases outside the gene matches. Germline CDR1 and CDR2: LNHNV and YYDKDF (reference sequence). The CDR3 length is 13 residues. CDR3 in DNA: TGTGCCACCAGTCCTCCAGGGGGCCGGGGCTACACCTTC. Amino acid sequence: CATSPPGGRGYTF.

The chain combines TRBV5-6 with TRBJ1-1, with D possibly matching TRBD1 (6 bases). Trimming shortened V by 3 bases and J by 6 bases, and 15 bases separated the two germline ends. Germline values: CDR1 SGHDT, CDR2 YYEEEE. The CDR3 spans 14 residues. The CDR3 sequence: CASSSQGLIAEAFF. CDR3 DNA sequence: TGTGCCAGCAGCTCACAGGGTCTGATCGCTGAAGCTTTCTTT.

CDR3 nucleotide sequence: TGCAGTGCGGGACAGGGGTCCGGGGCCAACGTCCTGACTTTC. This codes for CSAGQGSGANVLTF. The chain combines TRBV20-1 with TRBJ2-6; TRBD1 aligns across 10 bases. The V segment lost 6 bases and the J segment 4 bases; nucleotides outside the gene matches: 3. This CDR3 region has 14 residues. Germline V gene lookup returns CDR1 DFQATT and CDR2 SNEGSKA (reference sequence).

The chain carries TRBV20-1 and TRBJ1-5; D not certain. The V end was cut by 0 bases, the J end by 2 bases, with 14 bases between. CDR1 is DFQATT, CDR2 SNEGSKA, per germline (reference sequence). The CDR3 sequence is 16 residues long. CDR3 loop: CSARDPEGSGNQPQHF. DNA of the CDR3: TGCAGTGCTAGAGACCCAGAGGGTAGTGGCAATCAGCCCCAGCATTTT.

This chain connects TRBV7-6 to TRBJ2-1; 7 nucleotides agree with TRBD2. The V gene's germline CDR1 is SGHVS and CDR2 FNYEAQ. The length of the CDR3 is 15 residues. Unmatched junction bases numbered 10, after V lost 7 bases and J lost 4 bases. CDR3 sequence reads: CASIGGRNPYNEQFF. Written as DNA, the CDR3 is TGTGCCAGCATAGGCGGGAGAAACCCATACAATGAGCAGTTCTTC.

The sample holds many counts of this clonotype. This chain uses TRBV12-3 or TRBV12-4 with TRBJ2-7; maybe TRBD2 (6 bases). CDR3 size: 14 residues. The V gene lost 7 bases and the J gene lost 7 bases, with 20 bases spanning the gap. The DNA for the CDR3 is TGTGCCAGCAAGGGGCGGGCGGGATCAGCAGAGCAGTACTTC. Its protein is CASKGRAGSAEQYF.

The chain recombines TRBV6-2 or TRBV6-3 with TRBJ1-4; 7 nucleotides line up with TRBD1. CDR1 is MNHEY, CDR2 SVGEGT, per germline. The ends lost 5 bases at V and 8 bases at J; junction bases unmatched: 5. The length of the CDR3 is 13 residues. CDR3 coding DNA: TGTGCCAGCAGTGAGGGACAGCGGGAAAAACTGTTTTTT. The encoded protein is CASSEGQREKLFF.

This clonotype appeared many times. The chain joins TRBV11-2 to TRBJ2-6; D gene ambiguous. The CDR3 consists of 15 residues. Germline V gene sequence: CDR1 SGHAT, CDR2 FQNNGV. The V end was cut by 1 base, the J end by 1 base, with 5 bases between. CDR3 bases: TGTGCCAGCAGCTTAGGTGGATCTGGGGCCAACGTCCTGACTTTC. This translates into CASSLGGSGANVLTF. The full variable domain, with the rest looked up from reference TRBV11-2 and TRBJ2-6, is EAGVAQSPRYKIIEKRQSVAFWCNPISGHATLYWYQQILGQGPKLLIQFQNNGVVDDSQLPKDRFSAERLKGVDSTLKIQPAKLEDSAVYLCASSLGGSGANVLTFGAGSRLTVL.